Presented here are 21 T cell receptor beta chains from one specimen sequenced in a study of shared clonotypes between healthy human individuals. Assay: immunoSEQ multiplex PCR; the TCRdb copy retains only in-frame clones and omits some. Seen here are more than 2 million clones, 90% to 97% observed once, and the top ten hold around 0.13%. The sequenced sample was naive CD4+ T cells sorted from blood. Specified subset: CD45RA+ positively selected. These receptors were taken from a man between 18 and 35 years old in good health.

CDR3 loop: CASSPEGVSPEAFF. The CDR3 region has the DNA TGTGCCAGCAGCCCCGAAGGGGTTTCCCCTGAAGCTTTCTTT. The genes are TRBV9 and TRBJ1-1; a possible D gene is TRBD1 (5 bases). Trimming removed 4 bases at V and 6 bases at J, with 16 bases between. CDR3 length equals 14 residues. Germline V gene data show CDR1 as SGDLS and CDR2 as YYNGEE.

The chain carries TRBV4-3 and TRBJ2-3; D uncertain. The CDR3 runs to 14 residues. Trimming shortened V by 4 bases and J by 0 bases, and 8 bases separated the two germline ends. Germline V gene sequence: CDR1 LGHNA, CDR2 YSLEER. In nucleotides, the CDR3 is TGCGCCAGCAGCCCTGACAAAAGCACAGATACGCAGTATTTT. Translating it yields CASSPDKSTDTQYF.

This clone showed up just once. The V and J genes are TRBV2 and TRBJ1-2; D is possibly TRBD1 (5 bases). V was cut by 3 bases and J by 7 bases, with 21 bases left in between. The germline V gene has CDR1 SNHLY and CDR2 FYNNEI. This CDR3 is built from 16 residues. The CDR3 is CASSDHLITRGAGYTF. The CDR3 nucleotides are TGTGCCAGCAGTGATCACCTCATCACTCGGGGCGCTGGCTACACCTTC.

This chain uses TRBV7-2 with TRBJ2-3, with D tentatively TRBD2 (6 bases). CDR3 length: 15 amino acids. Trimming stripped 8 bases from V and 4 bases from J, with 19 bases between. Germline-derived CDR1 and CDR2 are SGHTA and FQGNSA. CDR3 DNA sequence: TGTGCCAGCGCCCGGGGCGGGGTAGTGGCAGATACGCAGTATTTT. Translating it yields CASARGGVVADTQYF.

This chain connects TRBV20-1 to TRBJ1-1, with unresolved D. The germline V gene has CDR1 DFQATT and CDR2 SNEGSKA (reference sequence). This CDR3 is 10 amino acids long. This CDR3 reads CTFVGTEAFF. CDR3 nucleotides: TGCACCTTCGTTGGGACTGAAGCTTTCTTT.

The chain recombines TRBV2 with TRBJ1-4; TRBD1 aligns across 7 bases. This CDR3 spans 14 amino acids. J was trimmed by 5 bases and V by 2 bases; bases with no gene match: 2. Germline V lookup: CDR1 SNHLY, CDR2 FYNNEI. The chain's CDR3 is CASSEQGGNEKLFF. For the CDR3, the DNA is TGTGCCAGCAGTGAACAGGGGGGGAATGAAAAACTGTTTTTT.

CDR3 coding DNA: TGCAGCGGGATACTAGCGGGGGGGAGGTACAATGAGCAGTTCTTC. Translated: CSGILAGGRYNEQFF. The chain has TRBV29-1 and TRBJ2-1, with 13 bases that match TRBD2. The CDR3 covers 15 residues. V was clipped by 7 bases and J by 4 bases; unmatched bases: 7. Germline CDR1 is SQVTM and CDR2 is ANQGSEA.

This chain uses TRBV5-1 with TRBJ2-3; 10 bases line up with TRBD2. V trimming: 5 bases; J trimming: 3 bases; junction bases outside the gene matches: 9. This CDR3 region has 16 residues. Germline CDR1 is SGHRS and CDR2 is YFSETQ. The CDR3 bases are TGCGCCAGCAGTCGCAGCGGGGGGGCCGGGACAGATACGCAGTATTTT. It specifies CASSRSGGAGTDTQYF.

The chain combines TRBV6-6 with TRBJ2-7, with TRBD1 matching over 9 bases. The CDR3 consists of 14 residues. Trimming took 6 bases from V and 5 from J; bases not matched to a gene: 8. Germline V gene lookup returns CDR1 MNHNY and CDR2 SVGAGI (reference sequence). The CDR3 DNA follows: TGTGCCAGCAGAAGCGGGACAGGGCTCCACGAGCAGTACTTC. Translating gives CASRSGTGLHEQYF.

The genes are TRBV6-1 and TRBJ1-2; possibly TRBD1 for D (5 bases). Trimming cost V 1 base and J 5 bases, with 8 bases left between them. CDR1 is MNHNS, CDR2 SASEGT, per germline. The CDR3 contains 13 residues. CDR3 nucleotide sequence: TGTGCCAGCAGTGAAGGAGGGGAGTATGGCTACACCTTC. Amino acid sequence: CASSEGGEYGYTF.

The V call is TRBV5-1, the J call TRBJ2-1; 10 bases are a match to TRBD2. V lost 9 bases and J lost 0; bases outside the gene matches: 6. This CDR3 spans 15 amino acids. Germline CDR1 is SGHRS and CDR2 is YFSETQ. In DNA form, the CDR3 reads TGCGCCACCTCTGTAGCGGGAGGCTCCTACAATGAGCAGTTCTTC. Amino acid sequence: CATSVAGGSYNEQFF.

The J gene is TRBJ2-7, the V gene TRBV28; D possibly corresponds to TRBD2 (5 bases). There are 17 residues in the CDR3. V was trimmed by 2 bases and J by 0 bases, leaving 17 bases between them. Germline V gene lookup returns CDR1 MDHEN and CDR2 SYDVKM. CDR3 sequence: CASSLRLRGTPSYEQYF. Written as DNA, the CDR3 is TGTGCCAGCAGTTTACGTCTCCGGGGTACCCCCTCCTACGAGCAGTACTTC.

The V call is TRBV10-3, the J call TRBJ1-4; 7 nucleotides match TRBD1. Unmatched junction bases numbered 4, after V lost 0 bases and J lost 6 bases. Germline V gives CDR1 ENHRY, CDR2 SYGVKD. This CDR3 region has 15 residues. The CDR3 DNA reads as TGTGCCATCAGTGAGTCAGACAGGGTAGATGAAAAACTGTTTTTT. As protein: CAISESDRVDEKLFF.

As to this clone: The sample has other DNA sequences that encode this CDR3 too. This chain joins TRBV6-1 and TRBJ2-5, with D perhaps being TRBD1 or TRBD2 (7 bases each). Per germline, CDR1 MNHNS and CDR2 SASEGT. The length of the CDR3 is 13 residues. The V end lost 6 bases, the J end lost 1 base, and 9 bases lay between the germline ends. CDR3 amino acids: CASSRGGQETQYF. CDR3 nucleotides: TGTGCCAGCAGCAGGGGGGGCCAAGAGACCCAGTACTTC.

The gene calls are TRBV19 and TRBJ1-2, with 8 positions matching TRBD1. This CDR3 has 15 residues. J gave up 6 bases and V 9 bases, and 15 bases lay outside the gene matches. CDR1 and CDR2 (germline): LNHDA, SQIVND (reference sequence). CDR3 DNA: TGTGCCAGCAACTCCGGGCTCGGACAGGGAAATGGCTACACCTTC. Translation: CASNSGLGQGNGYTF.

The chain joins TRBV18 to TRBJ1-6; 11 bases fit TRBD1. Per the germline V gene, CDR1 is KGHSH and CDR2 is LQKENI. Unmatched junction bases numbered 4, after V lost 3 bases and J lost 6 bases. This CDR3 is 16 amino acids long. The CDR3 region is CASSPGQGETNSPLHF. Here the CDR3 DNA reads TGTGCCAGCTCACCGGGACAGGGGGAGACTAATTCACCCCTCCACTTT.

The chain recombines TRBV18 with TRBJ1-1; D not certain. Germline V gene lookup returns CDR1 KGHSH and CDR2 LQKENI. This CDR3 contains 13 residues. Trimming cost V 2 bases and J 14 bases, with 18 bases left between them. This CDR3 reads CASSPTIDEGCFF. In nucleotides, the CDR3 is TGTGCCAGCTCACCAACGATAGACGAGGGCTGCTTCTTT.

The genes are TRBV6-1 and TRBJ2-3, with no clear D. The CDR3 is 12 residues long. Germline V lookup: CDR1 MNHNS, CDR2 SASEGT. Trimming removed 5 bases from V and 2 bases from J, with 5 bases in between. CDR3 amino acids: CASSQNTDTQYF. The CDR3 DNA reads TGTGCCAGCAGTCAAAACACAGATACGCAGTATTTT.

The chain combines TRBV5-6 with TRBJ1-1, with D perhaps matching TRBD1 (5 bases). CDR1 and CDR2 from the germline V gene are SGHDT and YYEEEE. The CDR3 contains 13 residues. Trimming pared 5 bases from V and 4 bases from J, leaving 12 bases between. CDR3 coding DNA: TGTGCCAGCAGAAGGGGAGTCGGCACTGAAGCTTTCTTT. Amino acids: CASRRGVGTEAFF. Combining the CDR3 with reference TRBV5-6 and TRBJ1-1 gives the whole variable domain DAGVTQSPTHLIKTRGQQVTLRCSPKSGHDTVSWYQQALGQGPQFIFQYYEEEERQRGNFPDRFSGHQFPNYSSELNVNALLLGDSALYLCASRRGVGTEAFFGQGTRLTVV.

V usage is TRBV7-9 and J usage is TRBJ2-7; the match to TRBD1 covers 8 bases. Germline assignment: CDR1 SEHNR and CDR2 FQNEAQ (reference sequence). The CDR3 sequence is 14 residues long. V lost 5 bases to trimming and J lost 3 bases; unmatched junction nucleotides: 6. Here the CDR3 reads CASSVDRGGYEQYF. The CDR3 DNA reads TGTGCCAGCAGCGTTGACAGGGGTGGCTACGAGCAGTACTTC.

The rearrangement links TRBV6-1 to TRBJ1-2, with a possible D match to TRBD1 (6 bases). The CDR3 has 14 amino acids. From germline, CDR1 is MNHNS and CDR2 SASEGT. V lost 6 bases to trimming and J lost 2 bases, with 13 bases between them. The CDR3 protein is CASREQGKNYGYTF. CDR3 sequence (DNA): TGTGCCAGCAGGGAACAGGGAAAGAACTATGGCTACACCTTC.